The next 13 T cell receptor beta chains were all read from a single sample in a study of human versus mouse CDR3 diversity and MHC coevolution. The data were produced by immunoSEQ multiplex PCR, yet TCRdb's version contains in-frame clones alone and is incomplete. The sample includes some 82,000 clones, 90% to 95% of them seen just once. The sequenced material came from naive CD4+ T cells from blood. The subset: CD45RO-negative CD62L-positive naive CD4 T cells. The source is a person aged 30 to 69 in good health.

The chain joins TRBV5-4 to TRBJ2-2; TRBD2 matches 7 bases. J lost 6 bases, V lost 1 base, and 9 bases had no gene match. This CDR3 is 16 amino acids long. Germline CDR1 reads SGHNT; CDR2 reads YYREEE (reference sequence). CDR3 nucleotides: TGTGCCAGCAGCTTGTTTGGCGGGAGTTTACCCGGGGAGCTGTTTTTT. Encoded protein: CASSLFGGSLPGELFF.

There are a few counts of this clone. This chain joins TRBV7-2 and TRBJ1-3; D unresolved. V dropped 0 bases and J dropped 0 bases, with 6 bases sitting between them. The CDR3 is 15 amino acids. Germline CDR1 and CDR2: SGHTA and FQGNSA. The CDR3 DNA is TGTGCCAGCAGCTTAGCGGGGAGCTCTGGAAACACCATATATTTT. Translation: CASSLAGSSGNTIYF. Together with reference TRBV7-2 and TRBJ1-3, the CDR3 gives the full variable domain: GAGVSQSPSNKVTEKGKDVELRCDPISGHTALYWYRQSLGQGLEFLIYFQGNSAPDKSGLPSDRFSAERTGGSVSTLTIQRTQQEDSAVYLCASSLAGSSGNTIYFGEGSWLTVV.

This clone occurred a few times. The rearrangement joins TRBV28 to TRBJ2-2; 13 bases align to TRBD2. Trimming at V came to 5 bases and at J to 4 bases, leaving 1 base not matched to a gene. Germline-derived CDR1 and CDR2 are MDHEN and SYDVKM. The CDR3 sequence is 15 residues long. The CDR3 loop reads CASSRTSGGTGELFF. CDR3 sequence (DNA): TGTGCCAGCAGTCGGACTAGCGGGGGCACCGGGGAGCTGTTTTTT.

This sequence joins TRBV18 and TRBJ2-7; D not resolved. There are 14 residues in the CDR3. Looked up from germline, CDR1 is KGHSH and CDR2 is LQKENI. V was cut by 1 base and J by 9 bases, with 16 bases left in between. The CDR3 region is CASSPLESPLWQYF. CDR3 DNA sequence: TGTGCCAGCTCACCACTCGAGAGCCCTCTCTGGCAGTACTTC.

This sequence joins TRBV19 and TRBJ2-2; D is undetermined. V dropped 3 bases and J dropped 7 bases, with 18 bases sitting between them. Germline V gene lookup returns CDR1 LNHDA and CDR2 SQIVND (reference sequence). CDR3 length: 16 amino acids. This CDR3 is CASSISLPRLGGELFF. CDR3 DNA: TGTGCCAGTAGTATCTCCCTCCCTCGACTGGGCGGGGAGCTGTTTTTT.

CDR3 DNA: TGTGCCAGCAGCTTAGCGGAGACAGGGACTGGAAACACCATATATTTT. It translates to CASSLAETGTGNTIYF. The chain is built from TRBV7-2 and TRBJ1-3; 7 bases map to TRBD1. CDR1 is SGHTA and CDR2 is FQGNSA in the germline V gene. With V trimmed by 0 bases and J by 2 bases, 4 bases remained unmatched. The CDR3 is 16 amino acids.

A few counts support this clone. This chain connects TRBV6-6 to TRBJ1-3; weak D call: TRBD1 (6 bases). This CDR3 is 16 amino acids long. Per germline, CDR1 MNHNY and CDR2 SVGAGI (reference sequence). V was pared by 4 bases and J by 3 bases, with 16 bases between. This CDR3 reads CASSSGHPSLGNTIYF. DNA of the CDR3: TGTGCCAGCAGTTCGGGACACCCGTCCCTTGGAAACACCATATATTTT.

J is TRBJ1-6 and V is TRBV28; D ambiguous. Germline V gene data show CDR1 as MDHEN and CDR2 as SYDVKM. V was trimmed by 5 bases and J by 9 bases, leaving 17 bases between them. The CDR3 covers 15 residues. CDR3 loop: CASSTGSKIGSPLHF. The CDR3 DNA reads TGTGCCAGCAGTACCGGGTCGAAAATCGGTTCACCCCTCCACTTT.

The chain has TRBV5-4 and TRBJ2-5; 11 nucleotides align to TRBD2. CDR1 is SGHNT and CDR2 is YYREEE in the germline V gene (reference sequence). The CDR3 sequence is 17 residues long. Germline trimming cut 4 bases from V and 1 base from J; bases unmatched to any gene: 9. As DNA, the CDR3 is TGTGCCAGCAGCACGACTAGCGGGGTAGGGAGCCAAGAGACCCAGTACTTC. It codes for CASSTTSGVGSQETQYF.

The J gene is TRBJ1-2, the V gene TRBV12-5, with a tentative D call TRBD1 (6 bases). Trimming took off 1 base at V and 8 bases at J, with 14 bases between the two ends. There are 14 residues in the CDR3. Germline V lookup: CDR1 LGHNT, CDR2 FRNRAP. The CDR3, as DNA: TGTGCTAGTGGTTTGGGGGGGACAATCTTCGGCTACACCTTC. Protein product: CASGLGGTIFGYTF.

V and J are TRBV6-1 and TRBJ2-3; 8 bases line up with TRBD2. The length of the CDR3 is 15 residues. Looked up from germline, CDR1 is MNHNS and CDR2 is SASEGT. The V segment lost 4 bases and the J segment 0 bases; nucleotides outside the gene matches: 3. The CDR3 protein is CASSAGGGSTDTQYF. CDR3 nucleotide sequence: TGTGCCAGCAGTGCCGGGGGGGGCAGCACAGATACGCAGTATTTT.

The chain is built from TRBV7-2 and TRBJ2-1, with D perhaps TRBD1 (7 bases). The germline V gene has CDR1 SGHTA and CDR2 FQGNSA. The CDR3 spans 16 residues. Between the trimmed V and J ends, which lost 5 bases and 9 bases, there was a span of 23 bases. The CDR3 nucleotides are TGTGCCAGCAGCCCCCCCGGGACAGCGAGAGCGGGTGAGCAGTTCTTC. Its protein is CASSPPGTARAGEQFF.

V and J are TRBV29-1 and TRBJ2-7; the match to TRBD1 covers 8 bases. From germline, CDR1 is SQVTM and CDR2 ANQGSEA. Unmatched junction bases numbered 7, after V lost 7 bases and J lost 5 bases. CDR3 length: 12 residues. The CDR3 sequence is CSGSTGVDEQYF. DNA of the CDR3: TGCAGCGGCTCGACAGGGGTGGACGAGCAGTACTTC.